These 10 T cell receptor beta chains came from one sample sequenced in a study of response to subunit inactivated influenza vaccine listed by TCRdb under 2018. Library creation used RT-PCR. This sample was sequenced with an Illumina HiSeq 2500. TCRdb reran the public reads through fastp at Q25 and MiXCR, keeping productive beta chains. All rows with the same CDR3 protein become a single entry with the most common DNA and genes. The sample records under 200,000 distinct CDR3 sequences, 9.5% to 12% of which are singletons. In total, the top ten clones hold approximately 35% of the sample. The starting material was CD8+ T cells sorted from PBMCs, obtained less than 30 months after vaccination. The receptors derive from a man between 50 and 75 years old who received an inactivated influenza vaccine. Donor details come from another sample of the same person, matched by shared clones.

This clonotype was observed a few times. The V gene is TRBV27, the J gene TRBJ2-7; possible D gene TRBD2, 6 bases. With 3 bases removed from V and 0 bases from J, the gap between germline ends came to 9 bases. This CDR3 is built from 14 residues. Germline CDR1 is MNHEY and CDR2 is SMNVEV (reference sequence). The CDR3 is CASSLRDFSYEQYF. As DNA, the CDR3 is TGTGCCAGCAGTTTGCGGGACTTCTCCTACGAGCAGTACTTC.

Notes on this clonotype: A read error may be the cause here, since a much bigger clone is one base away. CDR3 residues: CASTTLSGGACEQFF. CDR3 sequence (DNA): TGTGCCAGCACCACCCTTAGCGGGGGGGCATGTGAGCAGTTCTTC. This rearrangement joins TRBV11-1 to TRBJ2-1, with TRBD2 matching over 11 bases. Unmatched junction bases numbered 11, after V lost 7 bases and J lost 9 bases. The CDR3 is 15 residues long. In germline, CDR1 is SGHAT, CDR2 FQDESV (reference sequence).

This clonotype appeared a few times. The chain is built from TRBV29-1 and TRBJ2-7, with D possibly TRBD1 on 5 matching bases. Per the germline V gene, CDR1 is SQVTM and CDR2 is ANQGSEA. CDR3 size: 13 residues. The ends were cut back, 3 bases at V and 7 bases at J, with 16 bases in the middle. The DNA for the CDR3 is TGCAGCGTTGACGGCAGGGTAGCAGAAGAGCAGTACTTC. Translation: CSVDGRVAEEQYF.

This CDR3 reads CASSHGTGNQPQHF. Here the CDR3 DNA reads TGCGCCAGCAGCCATGGTACAGGGAATCAGCCCCAGCATTTT. The V and J genes are TRBV4-3 and TRBJ1-5, with D possibly TRBD1 on 6 matching bases. V was cut by 3 bases and J by 4 bases, with 10 bases left in between. Per germline, CDR1 LGHNA and CDR2 YSLEER. The CDR3 sequence is 14 residues long.

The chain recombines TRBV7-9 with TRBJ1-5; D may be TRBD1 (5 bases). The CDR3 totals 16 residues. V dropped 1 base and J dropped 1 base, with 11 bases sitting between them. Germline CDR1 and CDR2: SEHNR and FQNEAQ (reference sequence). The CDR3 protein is CASSLGGVLSNQPQHF. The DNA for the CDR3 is TGTGCCAGCAGCTTAGGAGGGGTTTTAAGCAATCAGCCCCAGCATTTT.

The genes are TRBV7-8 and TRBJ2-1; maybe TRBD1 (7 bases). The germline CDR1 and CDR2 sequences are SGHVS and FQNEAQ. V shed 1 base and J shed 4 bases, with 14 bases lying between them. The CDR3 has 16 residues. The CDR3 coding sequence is TGTGCCAGCAGCTTAGGAGGCGGGACAGTGTACAATGAGCAGTTCTTC. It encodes CASSLGGGTVYNEQFF.

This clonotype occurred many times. The chain's CDR3 is CASSLFPETEAFF. CDR3 bases: TGTGCCAGCAGCTTGTTCCCAGAAACTGAAGCTTTCTTT. The rearrangement joins TRBV5-5 to TRBJ1-1; D not certain. Trimming took 1 base from V and 5 from J, leaving 9 bases between them. Germline V gene lookup returns CDR1 SGHKS and CDR2 YYEKEE (reference sequence). The CDR3 extends over 13 amino acids.

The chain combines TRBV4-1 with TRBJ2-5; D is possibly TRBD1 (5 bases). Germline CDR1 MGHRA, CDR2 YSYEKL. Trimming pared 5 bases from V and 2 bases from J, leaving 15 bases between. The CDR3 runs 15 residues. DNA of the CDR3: TGCGCCAGCAGCTATAGACAGATGCCACAAGAGACCCAGTACTTC. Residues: CASSYRQMPQETQYF.

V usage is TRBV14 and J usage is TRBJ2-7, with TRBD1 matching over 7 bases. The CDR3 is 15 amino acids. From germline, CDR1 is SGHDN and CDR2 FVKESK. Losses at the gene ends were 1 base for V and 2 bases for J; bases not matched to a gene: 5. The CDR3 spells CASSQGGTVAYEQYF. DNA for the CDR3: TGTGCCAGCAGCCAAGGGGGGACAGTGGCCTACGAGCAGTACTTC.

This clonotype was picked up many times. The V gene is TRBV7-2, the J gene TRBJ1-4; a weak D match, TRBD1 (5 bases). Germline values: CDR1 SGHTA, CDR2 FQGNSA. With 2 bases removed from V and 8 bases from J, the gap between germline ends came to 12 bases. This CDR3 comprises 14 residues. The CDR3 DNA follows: TGTGCCAGCAGCTTATGGGGCGGGGAAGAAAAACTGTTTTTT. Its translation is CASSLWGGEEKLFF.